These T cell receptor beta chains were read from a single sample in a study of control samples from healthy donors and cancer patients. TCRdb's copy holds only in-frame clones and misses some; the assay was immunoSEQ multiplex PCR. The sample carries tens of thousands of clones, under 90% recorded once. The sample taken for sequencing was blood. The origin of the receptors is a man aged 70 or older in good health. CDR3s include the opening cysteine and the closing phenylalanine or tryptophan. The D gene is left open where the match is weak. The size field is filled for only some rows; it gives once, few, many or a size class.

size | J | D | V | DNA | CDR3
. | TRBJ1-1 | . | TRBV5-4 | TGTGCCAGCAGCTTGGGGTGGTCCGACACTGAAGCTTTCTTT | CASSLGWSDTEAFF
. | TRBJ2-2 | TRBD1 | TRBV13 | TGTGCCAGCAGCGACAGGGCGATCGGGGAGCTGTTTTTT | CASSDRAIGELFF
few | TRBJ1-5 | . | TRBV28 | TGTGCCAGCAAAGATTCGGACAGTTATGTCAATCAGCCCCAGCATTTT | CASKDSDSYVNQPQHF
. | TRBJ2-1 | TRBD2 | TRBV5-4 | TGTGCCAGCAGCCGACGAGTAGCGGGGGGTTCCTACAATGAGCAGTTCTTC | CASSRRVAGGSYNEQFF
. | TRBJ2-3 | TRBD1 | TRBV24-1 | TGTGCCACCAGTGGGTCAAGAGGGACAGGGGGAGAGGGAAGCACAGATACGCAGTATTTT | CATSGSRGTGGEGSTDTQYF
. | TRBJ2-1 | TRBD2 | TRBV2 | TGTGCCAGCAGTGAAGGGGTAGCGGGGGTGGGAAATGAGCAGTTCTTC | CASSEGVAGVGNEQFF
few | TRBJ2-7 | . | TRBV5-5 | TGTGCCAGCAGCCCTTGGCCTCGGGGCCGGTCCCACGAGCAGTACTTC | CASSPWPRGRSHEQYF
once | TRBJ1-1 | . | TRBV28 | TGTGCCAGCAGTGTTTTGAGAAACACTGAAGCTTTCTTT | CASSVLRNTEAFF
. | TRBJ2-5 | TRBD2 | TRBV14 | TGTGCCAGCAGCCAAGAGGCGGCGGGGGGGCCTCTGGAGACCCAGTACTTC | CASSQEAAGGPLETQYF
. | TRBJ1-1 | . | TRBV7-2 | TGTGCCAGCAGCTCTGTAGGGGCCACTGAAGCTTTCTTT | CASSSVGATEAFF
. | TRBJ1-6 | . | TRBV7-2 | TGTGCCAGCAGCTTCCTCGGAAGGAATCCACCCCTCCACTTT | CASSFLGRNPPLHF
. | TRBJ2-3 | . | TRBV5-1 | TGCGCCAGCAGCTTCCGAACCACAGATACGCAGTATTTT | CASSFRTTDTQYF
few | TRBJ2-3 | TRBD2 | TRBV5-1 | TGCGCCAGCAGCCCCGGGGGGGGCCAAGATACGCAGTATTTT | CASSPGGGQDTQYF
. | TRBJ1-2 | TRBD1 | TRBV28 | TGTGCCAGCAGTCACGGGACAGGGACACCGGCGGATGGCTACACCTTC | CASSHGTGTPADGYTF
. | TRBJ1-1 | . | TRBV3-1/TRBV3-2 | TGTGCCAGCAGCCAAGGAGGGGAAGCTTTCTTT | CASSQGGEAFF
. | TRBJ1-6 | TRBD1 | TRBV5-1 | TGCGCCAGCAGCCAAGGGACAGGGGGGTATCCACCCCTCCACTTT | CASSQGTGGYPPLHF
. | TRBJ1-2 | . | TRBV12-3/TRBV12-4 | TGTGCCAGCAGTTTGAGGGGGTATGGCTACACCTTC | CASSLRGYGYTF
. | TRBJ1-2 | . | TRBV19 | TGTGCCAGTAGTTTACGGGGGCGGGATGGCTACACCTTC | CASSLRGRDGYTF
. | TRBJ2-3 | . | TRBV4-1 | TGCGCCAGCAGCCTGTTAGGGGGAGATACGCAGTATTTT | CASSLLGGDTQYF
. | TRBJ2-3 | TRBD2 | TRBV5-4 | TGTGCCAGCAGCTTGAAACTAGCGGCGGGGGATACGCAGTATTTT | CASSLKLAAGDTQYF
. | TRBJ1-1 | . | TRBV7-9 | TGTGCCAGCAGCTTGAAGGGACCGAACACTGAAGCTTTCTTT | CASSLKGPNTEAFF
once | TRBJ1-5 | TRBD1 | TRBV5-1 | TGCGCCAGCAGTCCCGGGACAGGGGTTTATAGCAATCAGCCCCAGCATTTT | CASSPGTGVYSNQPQHF
few | TRBJ1-2 | . | TRBV5-1 | TGCGCCAGCAGCTTGGGACAGGCGGTAGGTGGCTACACCTTC | CASSLGQAVGGYTF
. | TRBJ2-7 | TRBD1 | TRBV18 | TGTGCCAGCTCACCAGATATAAACAGGGGGCTCGAGCAGTACTTC | CASSPDINRGLEQYF
. | TRBJ2-3 | . | TRBV7-8 | TGTGCCAGCAGCCAAGATCGCACTAATACGCAGTATTTT | CASSQDRTNTQYF
. | TRBJ2-1 | . | TRBV5-1 | TGCGCCAGCGATCCCGGAGTGACGAACGGCAATGAGCAGTTCTTC | CASDPGVTNGNEQFF
. | TRBJ1-1 | . | TRBV19 | TGTGCCAGTAGTACTAGGAGGGTCACTGAAGCTTTCTTT | CASSTRRVTEAFF
. | TRBJ1-4 | TRBD1 | TRBV5-6 | TGTGCCAGCAGCTTTAAAACACAGGGGATGGAAAAACTGTTTTTT | CASSFKTQGMEKLFF
. | TRBJ2-1 | . | TRBV7-2 | TGTGCCAGCAGCTCACAGTATGAGCAGTTCTTC | CASSSQYEQFF
few | TRBJ2-4 | . | TRBV28 | TGTGCCAGCAGTTTTCCTATACTAGCCACCCCAGTCCAGGCCAAAAACATTCAGTACTTC | CASSFPILATPVQAKNIQYF
. | TRBJ2-5 | . | TRBV27 | TGTGCCAGCAGTTCGGGACATCCTGCATACCAAGAGACCCAGTACTTC | CASSSGHPAYQETQYF
. | TRBJ2-4 | . | TRBV28 | TGTGCCAGCAGTTGGGGGGGCGAAGGCATTCAGTACTTC | CASSWGGEGIQYF
. | TRBJ1-1 | . | TRBV27 | TGTGCCAGCAGTTTGCGCGGGAACACTGAAGCTTTCTTT | CASSLRGNTEAFF
. | TRBJ2-3 | TRBD2 | TRBV5-1 | TGCGCCAGCAGCTCCTCCGGGACTAGCCGGGCAGATACGCAGTATTTT | CASSSSGTSRADTQYF
. | TRBJ1-1 | . | TRBV16 | TGTGCCAGCAGCCACGGGCCTAACACTGAAGCTTTCTTT | CASSHGPNTEAFF
. | TRBJ1-3 | TRBD1 | TRBV19 | TGTGCCAGTAGGAGACAGGGGTCTGGAGACACCATATATTTT | CASRRQGSGDTIYF
. | TRBJ2-1 | TRBD2 | TRBV7-2 | TGTGCCAGCAGCTTCGGACTAGGCAATGAGCAGTTCTTC | CASSFGLGNEQFF
once | TRBJ2-5 | TRBD1 | TRBV7-8 | TGTGCCAGCAGCTTAGGGGGGACAGCAGAGACCCAGTACTTC | CASSLGGTAETQYF
. | TRBJ1-2 | . | TRBV18 | TGTGCCAGCTCACCGACAGGAGCTAACTATGGCTACACCTTC | CASSPTGANYGYTF
. | TRBJ2-7 | . | TRBV9 | TGTGCCAGCAGCGCTCATGGACGGGGCTACGAGCAGTACTTC | CASSAHGRGYEQYF
. | TRBJ2-1 | . | TRBV28 | TGTGCCACACTTGCGGATACCTACAATGAGCAGTTCTTC | CATLADTYNEQFF
. | TRBJ1-2 | . | TRBV7-2 | TGTGCCAGCAGCTTAGCCAGGGATTTTGGCGGCTACACCTTC | CASSLARDFGGYTF
. | TRBJ1-2 | . | TRBV9 | TGTGCCAGCAGCGTAGGGAGGGTGACGAACTATGGCTACACCTTC | CASSVGRVTNYGYTF